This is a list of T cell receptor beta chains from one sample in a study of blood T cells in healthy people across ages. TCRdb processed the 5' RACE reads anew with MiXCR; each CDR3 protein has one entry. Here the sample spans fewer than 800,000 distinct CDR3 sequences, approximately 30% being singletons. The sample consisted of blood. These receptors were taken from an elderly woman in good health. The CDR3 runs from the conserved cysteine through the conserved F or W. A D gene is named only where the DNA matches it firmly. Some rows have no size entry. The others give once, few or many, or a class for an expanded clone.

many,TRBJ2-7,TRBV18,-,CASSPVERVSYEQYF,TGTGCCAGCTCTCCTGTGGAAAGGGTCTCCTACGAGCAGTACTTC
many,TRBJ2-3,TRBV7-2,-,CASSTDNTDTQYF,TGTGCCAGCAGCACGGACAACACAGATACGCAGTATTTT
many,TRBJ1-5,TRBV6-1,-,CASSEALGGARPQHF,TGTGCCAGCAGTGAAGCCCTCGGGGGGGCGCGGCCCCAGCATTTT
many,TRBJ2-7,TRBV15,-,CATSRDYGTDYSYEQYF,TGTGCCACCAGCAGAGATTATGGGACGGATTACTCCTACGAGCAGTACTTC
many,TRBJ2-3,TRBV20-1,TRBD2,CSALRTSGGGETDTQYF,TGCAGTGCTTTACGGACTAGCGGGGGGGGGGAAACAGATACGCAGTATTTT
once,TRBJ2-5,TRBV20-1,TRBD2,CSASLAGVQETQYF,TGCAGTGCCAGCCTAGCGGGAGTTCAAGAGACCCAGTACTTC
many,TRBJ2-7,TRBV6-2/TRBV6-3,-,CASTPRGNDLRIHEQYF,TGTGCCAGCACCCCACGGGGAAACGACCTACGGATACACGAGCAGTACTTC
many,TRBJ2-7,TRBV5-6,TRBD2,CASSLVGTIFRVEQYF,TGTGCCAGCAGCTTGGTAGGGACTATCTTTCGAGTCGAGCAGTACTTC
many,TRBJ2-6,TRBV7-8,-,CASSLMALGANVLTF,TGTGCCAGCAGCTTAATGGCTCTAGGGGCCAACGTCCTGACTTTC
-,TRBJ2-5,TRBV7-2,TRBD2,CASSLARLSGALTQETQYF,TGTGCCAGCAGCTTAGCGCGTCTGAGCGGGGCGCTCACCCAAGAGACCCAGTACTTC
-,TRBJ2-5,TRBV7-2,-,CASSLNGLQEETQYF,TGTGCCAGCAGCTTAAACGGGCTACAGGAAGAGACCCAGTACTTC
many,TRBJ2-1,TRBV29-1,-,CSYGNPNEQFF,TGCAGCTACGGGAACCCCAATGAGCAGTTCTTC
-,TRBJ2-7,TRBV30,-,CAWARRAGISYEQYF,TGTGCCTGGGCTCGACGTGCGGGGATTTCCTACGAGCAGTACTTC
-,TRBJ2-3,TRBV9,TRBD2,CVSSVGTSLDTQYF,TGTGTCAGCAGCGTAGGGACTAGTTTGGATACGCAGTATTTT
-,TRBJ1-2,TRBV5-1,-,CASSFPPPNYGYTF,TGCGCCAGCAGCTTCCCGCCCCCTAACTATGGCTACACCTTC
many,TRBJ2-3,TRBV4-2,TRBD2,CASSFSGGAEVDTQYF,TGTGCCAGCAGCTTTAGCGGGGGGGCCGAGGTAGATACGCAGTATTTT
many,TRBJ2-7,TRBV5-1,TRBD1,CASSLDRGPGEQYF,TGCGCCAGCAGCTTGGACAGGGGACCGGGGGAGCAGTACTTC
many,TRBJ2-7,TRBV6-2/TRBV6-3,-,CASSRSGLSYEQYF,TGTGCCAGCAGTCGCTCGGGTCTCTCCTACGAGCAGTACTTC
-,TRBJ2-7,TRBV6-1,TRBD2,CASNRAGGPYEQYF,TGTGCCAGCAACAGAGCGGGGGGGCCTTACGAGCAGTACTTC
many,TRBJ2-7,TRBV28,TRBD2,CASSVKRGPHEQYF,TGTGCCAGCAGTGTTAAGCGGGGGCCCCACGAGCAGTACTTC
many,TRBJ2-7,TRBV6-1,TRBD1,CASKRDRDSYEQYF,TGTGCCAGCAAAAGGGACAGGGACTCCTACGAGCAGTACTTC
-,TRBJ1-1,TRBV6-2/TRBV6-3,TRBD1,CASKPGGRNTEAFF,TGTGCCAGCAAGCCAGGGGGAAGGAACACTGAAGCTTTCTTT
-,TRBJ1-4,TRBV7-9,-,CASSSDEKLFF,TGTGCCAGCAGCTCTGATGAAAAACTGTTTTTT
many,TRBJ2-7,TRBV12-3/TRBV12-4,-,CASSRGTIPYEQYF,TGTGCCAGCAGCAGAGGGACCATACCCTACGAGCAGTACTTC
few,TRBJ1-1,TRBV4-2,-,CASSQPGRDNTEAFF,TGTGCCAGCAGCCAACCCGGGAGGGACAACACTGAAGCTTTCTTT
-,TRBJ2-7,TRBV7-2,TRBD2,CASSWREASYEQYF,TGTGCCAGCAGCTGGCGGGAGGCCTCCTACGAGCAGTACTTC
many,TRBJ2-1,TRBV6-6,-,CASSTGGEQFF,TGTGCCAGCAGTACCGGAGGCGAGCAGTTCTTC
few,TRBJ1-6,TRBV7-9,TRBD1,CASSLDFQGGRPLHF,TGTGCCAGCAGCTTAGATTTCCAGGGGGGGAGACCCCTCCACTTT
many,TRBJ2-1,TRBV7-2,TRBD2,CASSSGTSSFNEQFF,TGTGCCAGCAGTTCCGGGACTAGCTCGTTCAATGAGCAGTTCTTC
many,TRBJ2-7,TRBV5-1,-,CASSLVAGLYYEQYF,TGCGCCAGCAGCTTGGTTGCAGGCTTATACTACGAGCAGTACTTC
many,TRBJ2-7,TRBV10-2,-,CASSVRSGILREQYF,TGCGCCAGCAGTGTTCGGAGCGGAATTCTGAGGGAGCAGTACTTC
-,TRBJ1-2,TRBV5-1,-,CASSLALALGSPGGYTF,TGCGCCAGCAGCTTGGCCTTGGCCTTGGGCAGCCCAGGCGGCTACACCTTC
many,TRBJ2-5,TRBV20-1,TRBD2,CSAPRGGGLKTQYF,TGCAGTGCTCCCCGCGGGGGGGGCCTCAAGACCCAGTACTTC
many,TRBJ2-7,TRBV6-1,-,CASTTGGTGPWEQYF,TGTGCCAGCACCACGGGGGGGACAGGTCCCTGGGAGCAGTACTTC
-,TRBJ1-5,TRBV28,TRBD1,CASSPGTGWNQPQHF,TGTGCCAGCAGTCCTGGGACAGGGTGGAATCAGCCCCAGCATTTT
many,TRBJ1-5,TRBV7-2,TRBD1,CASSSTGTAGEPQHF,TGTGCCAGCAGCTCCACCGGGACAGCGGGGGAGCCCCAGCATTTT
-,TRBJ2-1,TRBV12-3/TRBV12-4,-,CASSAFIFRASEQFF,TGTGCCAGCAGCGCGTTTATATTTAGGGCTAGTGAGCAGTTCTTC
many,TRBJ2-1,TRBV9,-,CASSVENYNEQFF,TGTGCCAGCAGCGTTGAGAACTACAATGAGCAGTTCTTC
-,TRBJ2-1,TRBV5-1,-,CASSLGQAGYNEQFF,TGCGCCAGCAGCTTGGGTCAGGCTGGCTACAATGAGCAGTTCTTC
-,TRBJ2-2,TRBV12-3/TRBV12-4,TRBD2,CAVGGANTGELFF,TGTGCCGTCGGGGGGGCGAACACCGGGGAGCTGTTTTTT
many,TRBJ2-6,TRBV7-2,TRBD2,CASSFGGYGANVLTF,TGTGCCAGCAGCTTCGGGGGGTACGGGGCCAACGTCCTGACTTTC
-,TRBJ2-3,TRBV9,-,CASGVDTDTQYF,TGTGCCAGCGGCGTGGATACAGATACGCAGTATTTT
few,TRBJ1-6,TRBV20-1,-,CSARPNPGAGSPLHF,TGCAGTGCTAGACCCAACCCAGGGGCCGGTTCACCCCTCCACTTT
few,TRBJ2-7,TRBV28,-,CASTPSARYEQYF,TGTGCCAGCACGCCCAGCGCCCGCTACGAGCAGTACTTC
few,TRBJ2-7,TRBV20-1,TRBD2,CRERRESYEQYF,TGCAGAGAGCGGCGGGAGTCTTACGAGCAGTACTTC
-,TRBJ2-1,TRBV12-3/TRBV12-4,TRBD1,CASSFETGNNEQFF,TGTGCCAGCAGTTTCGAGACAGGGAACAATGAGCAGTTCTTC
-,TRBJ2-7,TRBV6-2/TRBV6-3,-,CASSQGSLYEQYF,TGTGCCAGCAGCCAGGGGAGTTTGTACGAGCAGTACTTC
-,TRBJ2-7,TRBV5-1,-,CASSWGPGLDEQYF,TGCGCCAGCAGCTGGGGGCCCGGTCTCGACGAGCAGTACTTC
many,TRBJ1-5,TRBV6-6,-,CASSGQSSNQPQHF,TGTGCCAGCAGCGGACAGAGTAGCAATCAGCCCCAGCATTTT
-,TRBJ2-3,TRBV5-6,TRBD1,CASGVAGGDTQYF,TGTGCCAGCGGCGTAGCAGGGGGAGATACGCAGTATTTT
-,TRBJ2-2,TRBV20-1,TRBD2,CSASCLAGNYSGELFF,TGCAGTGCTAGTTGCCTAGCGGGGAATTACTCCGGGGAGCTGTTTTTT
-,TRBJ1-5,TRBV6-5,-,CASSYSNPAGGNQPQHF,TGTGCCAGCAGTTACTCGAATCCAGCAGGAGGCAATCAGCCCCAGCATTTT
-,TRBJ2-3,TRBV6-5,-,CASRLAASSTDTQYF,TGTGCCAGCAGATTAGCGGCCTCGAGCACAGATACGCAGTATTTT